Below, 18 T cell receptor beta chains from the same sample are listed, as sequenced in a study of T cells of healthy individuals. Using its own MiXCR run on the 5' RACE reads, TCRdb lists one record per CDR3 protein. Of 63,000 or so distinct CDR3 sequences in the sample, around 15% were seen once. The origin of the receptors is a human donor in good health.

The V call is TRBV28, the J call TRBJ2-7; D perhaps matches TRBD1 (6 bases). The V end lost 3 bases, the J end lost 2 bases, and 20 bases lay between the germline ends. CDR1 and CDR2 from the germline V gene are MDHEN and SYDVKM. The CDR3 has 17 residues. DNA of the CDR3: TGTGCCAGCAGTTTCCGCGCGGCCGGGACACTGGCCTACGAGCAGTACTTC. This sequence encodes CASSFRAAGTLAYEQYF.

This clonotype came up a few times. The chain is built from TRBV5-4 and TRBJ2-1, with unresolved D. The CDR3 has 14 amino acids. Between the trimmed V and J ends, which lost 0 bases and 1 base, there was a span of 5 bases. The germline V gene encodes CDR1 SGHNT and CDR2 YYREEE (reference sequence). The CDR3 here is CASSLVESYNEQFF. The DNA of the CDR3 is TGTGCCAGCAGCTTGGTAGAATCCTACAATGAGCAGTTCTTC.

This chain's CDR3 is CASSLSGGTQYF. CDR3 nucleotides: TGTGCCAGCAGTTTATCAGGGGGAACGCAGTATTTT. The V and J genes are TRBV28 and TRBJ2-3; 7 positions match TRBD1. This CDR3 region has 12 residues. The germline V gene encodes CDR1 MDHEN and CDR2 SYDVKM. J lost 9 bases, V lost 1 base, and 1 base had no gene match.

This clonotype has at least ten counts. V usage is TRBV19 and J usage is TRBJ2-2; TRBD2 aligns across 12 bases. CDR1 is LNHDA and CDR2 is SQIVND in the germline V gene (reference sequence). The length of the CDR3 is 17 residues. J was trimmed by 1 base and V by 3 bases; bases with no gene match: 3. CDR3: CASSIGGLAGNTGELFF. The CDR3 DNA reads as TGTGCCAGTAGTATCGGGGGACTAGCGGGGAACACCGGGGAGCTGTTTTTT.

V and J are TRBV20-1 and TRBJ2-3; 7 bases line up with TRBD1. Trimming cost V 3 bases and J 3 bases; bases outside gene matches: 6. CDR1 is DFQATT, CDR2 SNEGSKA, per germline (reference sequence). This CDR3 is 14 amino acids long. CDR3 nucleotide sequence: TGCAGTGCTAGTACTCGGACAGGTACAGATACGCAGTATTTT. Protein product: CSASTRTGTDTQYF.

In its sample, this clonotype was seen many times. The chain links TRBV28 to TRBJ2-3, with 10 bases lining up with TRBD2. This CDR3 spans 16 amino acids. The germline CDR1 and CDR2 sequences are MDHEN and SYDVKM. Losses at the gene ends were 2 bases for V and 5 bases for J; bases not matched to a gene: 7. The CDR3: CASSLSGRARRDTQYF. CDR3 DNA sequence: TGTGCCAGCAGTTTAAGCGGGAGGGCCCGGAGAGATACGCAGTATTTT.

This clonotype was detected a few times. The V gene is TRBV20-1, the J gene TRBJ2-3, with 9 nucleotides matching TRBD2. The junction had 6 bases not matched to a gene; V was cut back by 6 bases and J by 5 bases. The germline V gene encodes CDR1 DFQATT and CDR2 SNEGSKA (reference sequence). The CDR3 is 13 residues long. The chain's CDR3 is CSAISGSRDTQYF. DNA for the CDR3: TGCAGTGCCATTAGCGGGAGCCGAGATACGCAGTATTTT.

This clonotype came up a few times. CDR3 in amino acids: CASSLLLYRGSNQPQHF. CDR3 DNA: TGTGCCAGCAGCTTACTTCTTTACAGGGGGAGCAATCAGCCCCAGCATTTT. The chain recombines TRBV7-9 with TRBJ1-5; 8 bases line up with TRBD1. Germline CDR1 SEHNR, CDR2 FQNEAQ (reference sequence). V dropped 2 bases and J dropped 1; count of bases not matched to a gene: 7. The CDR3 extends over 17 amino acids. Combining the CDR3 with reference TRBV7-9 and TRBJ1-5 gives the whole variable domain DTGVSQNPRHKITKRGQNVTFRCDPISEHNRLYWYRQTLGQGPEFLTYFQNEAQLEKSRLLSDRFSAERPKGSFSTLEIQRTEQGDSAMYLCASSLLLYRGSNQPQHFGDGTRLSIL.

This clonotype was seen ten or more times. This rearrangement joins TRBV11-2 to TRBJ2-5, with D unclear. This CDR3 contains 13 residues. Germline assignment: CDR1 SGHAT and CDR2 FQNNGV. V was shortened by 0 bases and J by 6 bases, with 8 bases between the two germline ends. CDR3 DNA sequence: TGTGCCAGCAGCTTAGATTGGGCTAAGACCCAGTACTTC. As protein: CASSLDWAKTQYF. The full variable domain, completed using reference TRBV11-2 and TRBJ2-5, is EAGVAQSPRYKIIEKRQSVAFWCNPISGHATLYWYQQILGQGPKLLIQFQNNGVVDDSQLPKDRFSAERLKGVDSTLKIQPAKLEDSAVYLCASSLDWAKTQYFGPGTRLLVL.

CDR3 bases: TGTGCCACCAGTGACAGGACAGGGCCACAAGAGACCCAGTACTTC. Translating it yields CATSDRTGPQETQYF. The V and J genes are TRBV24-1 and TRBJ2-5; 8 bases agree with TRBD1. Per germline, CDR1 KGHDR and CDR2 SFDVKD. This CDR3 spans 15 amino acids. V was pared by 4 bases and J by 2 bases, with 5 bases of the junction left unmatched.

The chain recombines TRBV2 with TRBJ1-6; 8 bases are a match to TRBD1. Germline assignment: CDR1 SNHLY and CDR2 FYNNEI. V dropped 9 bases and J dropped 5; count of bases not matched to a gene: 6. This CDR3 is 14 amino acids long. CDR3 region: CARGTGQNNSPLHF. The CDR3 nucleotides are TGTGCCAGGGGGACAGGCCAAAATAATTCACCCCTCCACTTT.

This clonotype was detected many times. The rearrangement joins TRBV5-5 to TRBJ2-2; D not resolved. Between the trimmed V and J ends, which lost 7 bases and 0 bases, there was a span of 7 bases. CDR3 length: 13 amino acids. CDR1 SGHKS and CDR2 YYEKEE come from the germline V gene (reference sequence). The CDR3 protein is CASRNANTGELFF. The CDR3 nucleotides read TGTGCCAGCCGGAACGCGAACACCGGGGAGCTGTTTTTT.

This clonotype was observed a handful of times. This chain joins TRBV4-1 and TRBJ1-3; D remains unclear. Trimming removed 8 bases at V and 0 bases at J, with 17 bases between. Germline V CDR1 and CDR2: MGHRA, YSYEKL. The CDR3 consists of 16 residues. The DNA of the CDR3 is TGCGCCAGCTCCAGGTCGGGCCGCTCCTCTGGAAACACCATATATTTT. This translates into CASSRSGRSSGNTIYF.

This clonotype was counted many times. CDR3 protein: CASSQARQGGYEQYF. CDR3 in DNA: TGCGCCAGCAGCCAAGCTAGACAGGGGGGCTACGAGCAGTACTTC. The genes are TRBV4-1 and TRBJ2-7; 9 bases are a match to TRBD1. Germline V lookup: CDR1 MGHRA, CDR2 YSYEKL. The CDR3 runs 15 residues. V was clipped by 1 base and J by 3 bases; unmatched bases: 4.

This clonotype was seen ten or more times. V usage is TRBV20-1 and J usage is TRBJ1-5, with D perhaps matching TRBD1 (5 bases). The CDR3 length is 13 residues. CDR1 and CDR2 (germline): DFQATT, SNEGSKA (reference sequence). The ends were cut back, 7 bases at V and 5 bases at J, with 15 bases in the middle. The chain's CDR3 is CSGVGERDQPQHF. The CDR3 nucleotides are TGCAGTGGAGTGGGGGAGAGGGATCAGCCCCAGCATTTT.

There are a few counts of this clonotype. The V call is TRBV20-1, the J call TRBJ2-2; 8 bases map to TRBD2. In germline, CDR1 is DFQATT, CDR2 SNEGSKA (reference sequence). CDR3 length: 13 amino acids. V lost 5 bases, J lost 6 bases, and 5 bases stayed unmatched. CDR3 amino acids: CSALRLAPGELFF. CDR3 in DNA: TGCAGTGCTCTCAGACTAGCGCCCGGGGAGCTGTTTTTT.

The chain recombines TRBV2 with TRBJ2-7; 8 bases agree with TRBD1. The ends lost 7 bases at V and 5 bases at J; junction bases unmatched: 13. Per germline, CDR1 SNHLY and CDR2 FYNNEI. The CDR3 covers 15 residues. The CDR3: CASIPGRTGYNEQYF. The CDR3 region has the DNA TGTGCCAGCATCCCGGGGCGGACAGGGTATAACGAGCAGTACTTC.

The gene calls are TRBV7-2 and TRBJ2-3; perhaps TRBD2 as D (6 bases). The CDR3 has 16 amino acids. CDR1 and CDR2 (germline): SGHTA, FQGNSA. V was pared by 5 bases and J by 5 bases, with 20 bases between. In DNA, the CDR3 is TGTGCCAGCAGCCCCCGGACCGGGAGCGTGGGAGATACGCAGTATTTT. This sequence encodes CASSPRTGSVGDTQYF.